The clone carrying this T cell receptor beta chain has a single count. What it binds is not known. This sample was taken from a study of T cell responses to AZD1222 COVID-19 vaccine. Overall study results and limits: Repertoires in all cases were sampled only once the peak T cell response had passed. There were vaccine-associated CD4 TCRs across spike, dominant at 160-218 and 743-854. Among those given AZD1222, only five or six were seropositive at baseline. An increase in Spike-specific TCR breadth and depth was observed after two AZD1222 doses.

V lost 3 bases to trimming and J lost 0 bases, with 9 bases between them. The CDR3 loop spans 15 amino acids. CDR1 is SGDLS, CDR2 YYNGEE, per germline. The method was immunoSEQ multiplex PCR; TCRdb's version includes in-frame clones alone and lacks a portion of them. The sample holds about 120,000 clones, over 75% seen once. This chain joins TRBV9 and TRBJ1-4, with D unclear. The receptor comes from an adult in good health. The material sequenced was peripheral blood, taken on day 0 of AZD1222 vaccination. The CDR3 nucleotides read TGTGCCAGCAGCGCCCAAGCGGCAACTAATGAAAAACTGTTTTTT. It is translated as CASSAQAATNEKLFF.